Presented here are 13 T cell receptor beta chains from one specimen sequenced in a study of blood T cell repertoires in COVID-19 (dated by TCRdb to 2019 to 2021). Library preparation was by the immunoSEQ multiplex PCR assay. The immuneACCESS repertoire file appears here via TCRdb, limited to in-frame rearrangements. These files lack a portion of the clones; in checked studies, under half of the deficit traces to unresolved V genes, and the cause of the others is not known. The sample data list about 88,000 clones, and 72% of these were observed just once. In total, the top ten clones hold around 25% of the sample. Sequencing used peripheral blood. Receptor source: a woman aged 55-70 years in a cohort sampled during active or convalescent COVID-19.

This chain links TRBV3-1 (or the pseudogene TRBV3-2) with TRBJ1-2; tentatively, D is TRBD1 (5 bases). With 4 bases removed from V and 8 bases from J, the gap between germline ends came to 11 bases. The CDR3 covers 12 residues. Germline V lookup: CDR1 LGHDT, CDR2 YNNKEL (reference sequence). The CDR3 nucleotides are TGTGCCAGCAGCCTGGGACGGGAGGGCTACACCTTC. Translated: CASSLGREGYTF.

The CDR3 DNA is TGTGCCAGCAGGGGGACAGGGGGTAGGTATGAGCAGTTCTTC. This codes for CASRGTGGRYEQFF. The chain joins TRBV2 to TRBJ2-1, with 11 bases lining up with TRBD1. The CDR3 loop spans 14 amino acids. The trim removed 6 bases at V and 8 bases at J, leaving 6 bases unmatched. Germline V gene lookup returns CDR1 SNHLY and CDR2 FYNNEI.

V and J are TRBV6-5 and TRBJ1-5; the D gene is possibly TRBD1 (6 bases). Looked up from germline, CDR1 is MNHEY and CDR2 is SVGAGI. CDR3 size: 13 residues. The ends were cut back, 6 bases at V and 4 bases at J, with 10 bases in the middle. CDR3 region: CASRPGQNQPQHF. The CDR3, as DNA: TGTGCCAGCAGGCCCGGACAGAATCAGCCCCAGCATTTT.

The J gene is TRBJ2-1, the V gene TRBV7-2, with 7 bases that match TRBD2. This CDR3 contains 16 residues. CDR1 and CDR2 from the germline V gene are SGHTA and FQGNSA. V was clipped by 4 bases and J by 3 bases; unmatched bases: 9. CDR3 protein: CASSSVAGRFYNEQFF. For the CDR3, the DNA is TGTGCCAGCAGCTCGGTAGCGGGTAGGTTCTACAATGAGCAGTTCTTC.

By sample fraction, this clone is medium-sized. The genes are TRBV13 and TRBJ2-4, with 9 bases lining up with TRBD1. Per germline, CDR1 PRHDT and CDR2 FYEKMQ (reference sequence). V lost 5 bases to trimming and J lost 7 bases; unmatched junction nucleotides: 15. The CDR3 is 17 residues long. CDR3 bases: TGTGCCAGCAGCGCAGGACAGGGGTGGATCGGGAGGAACATTCAGTACTTC. Translating it yields CASSAGQGWIGRNIQYF.

The chain is built from TRBV21-1 and TRBJ2-7; TRBD2 was called by the table and not checked on the DNA. TRBV21-1 is a known pseudogene. CDR3 size: 13 residues. The CDR3 nucleotides are TGTGCCAGCAGCCAAGGGACTCTGACGAGGAAGTACTTC. Translation gives CASSQGTLTRKYF.

This clone came up once. The chain has TRBV28 and TRBJ2-3; TRBD2 aligns across 10 bases. CDR1 is MDHEN and CDR2 is SYDVKM in the germline V gene. The CDR3 runs 16 residues. V trimming: 5 bases; J trimming: 1 base; junction bases outside the gene matches: 6. Here the CDR3 reads CASSPDTSGGTDTQYF. The CDR3 coding sequence is TGTGCCAGCAGTCCAGATACTAGCGGGGGCACAGATACGCAGTATTTT.

V usage is TRBV28 and J usage is TRBJ2-1, with 8 bases matching TRBD1. The length of the CDR3 is 12 residues. V shed 3 bases, J shed 12 bases, and the junction held 4 bases outside the gene matches. The germline V gene has CDR1 MDHEN and CDR2 SYDVKM. The CDR3 DNA is TGTGCCAGCAGTTTCCAAGACAGGGGGCAGTTCTTC. Protein product: CASSFQDRGQFF.

The chain uses TRBV5-1 and TRBJ1-4; 7 nucleotides match TRBD1. V was clipped by 4 bases and J by 0 bases; unmatched bases: 3. CDR3 size: 15 residues. CDR1 and CDR2 from the germline V gene are SGHRS and YFSETQ. CDR3 bases: TGCGCCAGCAGCCCGGGACAGTCAACTAATGAAAAACTGTTTTTT. This sequence encodes CASSPGQSTNEKLFF.

The chain uses TRBV7-2 and TRBJ2-3; 11 bases fit TRBD2. Germline CDR1 and CDR2: SGHTA and FQGNSA. J lost 3 bases, V lost 5 bases, and 10 bases had no gene match. The CDR3 has 17 residues. CDR3 protein: CASSNQWIAGGTDTQYF. The CDR3 DNA sequence: TGTGCCAGCAGCAACCAATGGATAGCGGGGGGGACAGATACGCAGTATTTT.

The rearrangement links TRBV20-1 to TRBJ2-3; D gene uncertain. Trimming took 2 bases from V and 13 from J, leaving 13 bases between them. This CDR3 comprises 11 residues. The germline CDR1 and CDR2 sequences are DFQATT and SNEGSKA (reference sequence). The CDR3 region is CSARLAVLEYF. The CDR3 DNA sequence: TGCAGTGCTAGATTGGCGGTACTGGAGTATTTT.

CDR3 protein: CASTRQGNDYGYTF. The DNA for the CDR3 is TGTGCCAGCACGAGGCAGGGGAACGACTATGGCTACACCTTC. V is TRBV2 and J is TRBJ1-2, with D possibly TRBD1 on 6 matching bases. Germline V gene lookup returns CDR1 SNHLY and CDR2 FYNNEI. The length of the CDR3 is 14 residues. V was shortened by 7 bases and J by 3 bases, with 15 bases between the two germline ends.

The chain uses TRBV6-5 and TRBJ2-1, with 8 bases identical to TRBD1. After removal of 8 bases from V and 7 bases from J, the junction contained 10 bases not matched to a gene. The CDR3 spans 14 residues. Per germline, CDR1 MNHEY and CDR2 SVGAGI. The CDR3 DNA is TGTGCCAGCGAAACAGGGGGGTCTCAGAATGAGCAGTTCTTC. As protein: CASETGGSQNEQFF.